This T cell receptor beta chain appears in the sequencing data of a study of vaccination and CD4 T cells after COVID-19. The wider study: Post-COVID draws came a median 101 days after diagnosis (range 35 to 161).

CDR3 size: 14 residues. In germline, CDR1 is MNHEY, CDR2 SMNVEV (reference sequence). Unmatched junction bases numbered 7, after V lost 6 bases and J lost 10 bases. The Oncomine TCR Beta short-read assay was applied to DNA of cultured CD4+ T cells. Genomic DNA from cultured CD4+ T cells was extracted. In TCRdb, the PCR reads were re-called with MiXCR into one record per CDR3 protein. The table lists approximately 9,800 distinct CDR3 sequences, less than 45% of them singletons. Treatment described: approximately 9-day PBMC culture with coronavirus spike peptide pools or control peptides (ViraFEST assay). It was before the COVID-19 pandemic (2011-2018) that the unexposed donor's CD4+ T cells were collected. From unexposed donors, CD4+ T cells were probed, cells permitting, with SARS-CoV-2 S/N and four cold-coronavirus spikes. Comment on this clonotype: The target antigen is unknown.

The chain links TRBV27 to TRBJ1-6, with TRBD1 matching 9 bases. This receptor was identified in a human donor in good health. Sequencing was performed on CD4+ T cells from blood, cultured in vitro. This CDR3 is CASSPGTGISPLHF. CDR3 nucleotide sequence: TGTGCCAGCAGCCCCGGGACAGGGATATCACCCCTCCACTTT.